The 28 T cell receptor beta chains given below trace back to one sample, sequenced in a study of blood T cell repertoires in COVID-19. The data were produced by immunoSEQ multiplex PCR, yet TCRdb's version contains in-frame clones alone and is incomplete. The profile shows approximately 12,000 clones, about four fifths of them singletons. Sequences were obtained from peripheral blood. The origin of the receptors is an older woman with acute or convalescent COVID-19.

This clone has a handful of counts. This rearrangement joins TRBV7-9 to TRBJ1-3; the D is unclear. The CDR3 totals 14 residues. Trimming stripped 3 bases from V and 1 base from J, with 7 bases between. Looked up from germline, CDR1 is SEHNR and CDR2 is FQNEAQ (reference sequence). CDR3 sequence reads: CASSFSISGNTIYF. CDR3 nucleotide sequence: TGTGCCAGCAGCTTTAGTATATCTGGAAACACCATATATTTT.

This chain links TRBV7-8 with TRBJ2-4; maybe TRBD1 (6 bases). V lost 5 bases to trimming and J lost 6 bases, with 11 bases between them. In germline, CDR1 is SGHVS, CDR2 FQNEAQ. The length of the CDR3 is 13 residues. The CDR3 DNA is TGTGCCAGCAGCCCCCGGACAGTAAACATTCAGTACTTC. This sequence encodes CASSPRTVNIQYF.

V and J are TRBV3-1 (or the pseudogene TRBV3-2) and TRBJ2-7; 13 nucleotides line up with TRBD2. With V trimmed by 5 bases and J by 0 bases, 1 base remained unmatched. Germline V CDR1 and CDR2: LGHDT, YNNKEL (reference sequence). CDR3 size: 15 residues. The CDR3 nucleotides are TGTGCCAGCAGCGGACTAGCGGGGGCCTCCTACGAGCAGTACTTC. It specifies CASSGLAGASYEQYF.

The chain has TRBV2 and TRBJ1-5, with TRBD1 matching over 9 bases. Germline V gene lookup returns CDR1 SNHLY and CDR2 FYNNEI. CDR3 size: 15 residues. Germline trimming cut 6 bases from V and 4 bases from J; bases unmatched to any gene: 7. The CDR3 loop is CASSRYGTGNQPQHF. The CDR3 DNA follows: TGTGCCAGCAGCCGATACGGGACAGGGAATCAGCCCCAGCATTTT.

The chain uses TRBV2 and TRBJ2-5, with a tentative D call TRBD2 (5 bases). Trimming cost V 11 bases and J 1 base, with 14 bases left between them. CDR3 length equals 13 residues. Germline V gene lookup returns CDR1 SNHLY and CDR2 FYNNEI. The CDR3 region is CAPRRLLQETQYF. The CDR3 nucleotides are TGTGCCCCCCGGAGGCTACTCCAAGAGACCCAGTACTTC.

This chain joins TRBV12-3 or TRBV12-4 and TRBJ1-1; D might be TRBD1 (5 bases). V lost 3 bases and J 5 bases, leaving 10 bases between the germline ends. The CDR3 is made up of 13 amino acids. The CDR3 loop reads CASSLGGNTEAFF. DNA of the CDR3: TGTGCCAGCAGTTTGGGGGGGAATACTGAAGCTTTCTTT.

The V and J genes are TRBV7-9 and TRBJ2-7, with 10 bases that match TRBD1. The CDR3 runs 16 residues. Germline V gene lookup returns CDR1 SEHNR and CDR2 FQNEAQ (reference sequence). The trim removed 5 bases at V and 5 bases at J, leaving 12 bases unmatched. Here the CDR3 reads CASSGPGTGVPHEQYF. The CDR3 DNA follows: TGTGCCAGCAGCGGGCCCGGGACAGGGGTCCCCCACGAGCAGTACTTC.

The CDR3 here is CASSLTGDQPQHF. The CDR3 DNA sequence: TGTGCCAGCAGCCTTACAGGGGATCAGCCCCAGCATTTT. The rearrangement links TRBV12-3 or TRBV12-4 to TRBJ1-5, with 7 bases identical to TRBD1. Germline trimming cut 6 bases from V and 5 bases from J; bases unmatched to any gene: 4. The CDR3 has 13 amino acids.

This chain connects TRBV6-5 to TRBJ1-2, with 8 nucleotides matching TRBD1. In germline, CDR1 is MNHEY, CDR2 SVGAGI. V shed 6 bases and J 9 bases; nucleotides not matched to a gene: 9. The CDR3 sequence is 13 residues long. The CDR3 coding sequence is TGTGCCAGCAGGAACAGGGGGACAGGAAGCTACACCTTC. This codes for CASRNRGTGSYTF.

The chain joins TRBV4-2 to TRBJ1-5, with 7 bases that match TRBD1. CDR1 is LGHNA, CDR2 YNFKEQ, per germline. There are 20 residues in the CDR3. J gave up 0 bases and V 3 bases, and 17 bases lay outside the gene matches. CDR3: CASSHPNLGGSGISNQPQHF. The CDR3 DNA is TGTGCCAGCAGCCACCCTAATTTAGGGGGCTCGGGTATTAGCAATCAGCCCCAGCATTTT.

This rearrangement joins TRBV20-1 to TRBJ1-5, with unresolved D. Trimming shortened V by 3 bases and J by 7 bases, and 13 bases separated the two germline ends. Germline V lookup: CDR1 DFQATT, CDR2 SNEGSKA (reference sequence). The CDR3 covers 13 residues. CDR3 sequence (DNA): TGCAGTGCTAGTTGGGGATCGGGGCAGCCCCAGCATTTT. This encodes CSASWGSGQPQHF.

The chain combines TRBV3-1 (or the pseudogene TRBV3-2) with TRBJ1-2; D unclear. Per germline, CDR1 LGHDT and CDR2 YNNKEL (reference sequence). The CDR3 contains 13 residues. Between the trimmed V and J ends, which lost 2 bases and 5 bases, there was a span of 9 bases. The CDR3 DNA sequence: TGTGCCAGCAGCCAACTTCCCCTATATGGCTACACCTTC. It encodes CASSQLPLYGYTF.

This chain connects TRBV7-8 to TRBJ1-5, with TRBD1 matching 7 bases. This CDR3 is built from 13 residues. Germline V gene sequence: CDR1 SGHVS, CDR2 FQNEAQ. V shed 5 bases, J shed 5 bases, and the junction held 3 bases outside the gene matches. The CDR3 region has the DNA TGTGCCAGCAGCCGGACAGGCTATCAGCCCCAGCATTTT. Its translation is CASSRTGYQPQHF.

The chain employs TRBV4-1 and TRBJ1-3, with a tentative D call TRBD1 (5 bases). Trimming stripped 3 bases from V and 0 bases from J, with 18 bases between. Germline V lookup: CDR1 MGHRA, CDR2 YSYEKL. This CDR3 region has 18 residues. This CDR3 is CASSQIWGGMSSGNTIYF. In DNA, the CDR3 is TGCGCCAGCAGCCAGATCTGGGGCGGGATGAGCTCTGGAAACACCATATATTTT.

This chain joins TRBV25-1 and TRBJ1-4, with D maybe TRBD1 (6 bases). Per germline, CDR1 MGHDK and CDR2 SYGVNS. Trimming pared 2 bases from V and 5 bases from J, leaving 12 bases between. This CDR3 is 15 amino acids long. The CDR3 loop is CASSEAGGENEKLFF. The CDR3 bases are TGTGCCAGCAGTGAAGCTGGGGGCGAGAATGAAAAACTGTTTTTT.

This chain joins TRBV7-9 and TRBJ1-3; D is uncertain. The ends were cut back, 5 bases at V and 0 bases at J, with 11 bases in the middle. The CDR3 spans 15 residues. The germline V gene encodes CDR1 SEHNR and CDR2 FQNEAQ (reference sequence). CDR3 protein: CASSRAQHSGNTIYF. For the CDR3, the DNA is TGTGCCAGCAGCAGAGCACAGCACTCTGGAAACACCATATATTTT.

V gene TRBV5-8 combines with J gene TRBJ2-1, with D possibly being TRBD1 (5 bases). Germline assignment: CDR1 SGHTS and CDR2 YDEGEE. V was trimmed by 2 bases and J by 6 bases, leaving 15 bases between them. The CDR3 is made up of 15 amino acids. CDR3 amino acids: CASSFMTDLPNEQFF. CDR3 bases: TGTGCCAGCAGCTTTATGACAGACCTTCCCAATGAGCAGTTCTTC.

This chain uses TRBV29-1 with TRBJ1-1; D is possibly TRBD1 (5 bases). Trimming took 4 bases from V and 4 from J, leaving 13 bases between them. The germline gives CDR1 SQVTM, CDR2 ANQGSEA. The CDR3 length is 13 residues. The chain's CDR3 is CSVGYRPITEAFF. The CDR3 nucleotides read TGCAGCGTTGGTTACAGGCCGATCACTGAAGCTTTCTTT.

This chain links TRBV5-4 with TRBJ2-2; 7 bases fit TRBD1. CDR1 and CDR2 from the germline V gene are SGHNT and YYREEE (reference sequence). J lost 4 bases, V lost 4 bases, and 7 bases had no gene match. The CDR3 runs to 15 residues. DNA of the CDR3: TGTGCCAGCAGCAGTCGGACAGGCCTCACCGGGGAGCTGTTTTTT. Protein product: CASSSRTGLTGELFF.

The J gene is TRBJ1-5, the V gene TRBV7-7; 10 nucleotides agree with TRBD1. The CDR3 has 12 amino acids. CDR1 and CDR2 (germline): SSHAT, FNYEAQ (reference sequence). The CDR3 loop is CAVGTGDQPQHF. The CDR3 region has the DNA TGTGCTGTCGGGACAGGGGATCAGCCCCAGCATTTT.

The V and J genes are TRBV4-1 and TRBJ2-1; 7 bases fit TRBD2. CDR3 length: 16 residues. With V trimmed by 3 bases and J by 0 bases, 5 bases remained unmatched. Germline CDR1 reads MGHRA; CDR2 reads YSYEKL. CDR3 DNA sequence: TGCGCCAGCAGCCACACGCGGGGGAGCTCCTACAATGAGCAGTTCTTC. It is translated as CASSHTRGSSYNEQFF.

The V and J genes are TRBV18 and TRBJ1-1, with TRBD1 identical over 7 bases. There are 15 residues in the CDR3. CDR1 and CDR2 (germline): KGHSH, LQKENI. The V segment lost 3 bases and the J segment 2 bases; nucleotides outside the gene matches: 6. CDR3 region: CASSPPTGRNTEAFF. DNA for the CDR3: TGTGCCAGCTCACCCCCGACAGGGAGAAACACTGAAGCTTTCTTT.

V gene TRBV7-2 combines with J gene TRBJ1-2; 8 positions match TRBD1. V was clipped by 6 bases and J by 4 bases; unmatched bases: 4. This CDR3 comprises 13 residues. Germline CDR1 and CDR2: SGHTA and FQGNSA. The chain's CDR3 is CASRDGQGYGYTF. CDR3 nucleotide sequence: TGTGCCAGCAGGGACGGACAGGGCTATGGCTACACCTTC.

The rearrangement uses TRBV19 and TRBJ1-1; weak D call: TRBD1 (6 bases). Trimming left V 5 bases short and J 5 bases short, with 15 bases between. Germline V gives CDR1 LNHDA, CDR2 SQIVND (reference sequence). The CDR3 contains 14 residues. CDR3 nucleotide sequence: TGTGCCAGTAGTTTTCAGGGGTTACGAACTGAAGCTTTCTTT. Its protein product is CASSFQGLRTEAFF.

The rearrangement uses TRBV5-1 and TRBJ2-2; a weak D match, TRBD1 (5 bases). Trimming stripped 2 bases from V and 0 bases from J, with 8 bases between. CDR1 is SGHRS and CDR2 is YFSETQ in the germline V gene. CDR3 size: 15 residues. The CDR3 nucleotides are TGCGCCAGCAGCTTCCAGGGCTCGAACACCGGGGAGCTGTTTTTT. Translating gives CASSFQGSNTGELFF.

The chain has TRBV18 and TRBJ1-1; D is unresolved. The germline gives CDR1 KGHSH, CDR2 LQKENI. Trimming took off 0 bases at V and 6 bases at J, with 17 bases between the two ends. This CDR3 spans 16 amino acids. The CDR3 loop is CASSPPRNEGRSEAFF. The CDR3 DNA follows: TGTGCCAGCTCACCACCGCGGAACGAGGGCCGGTCTGAAGCTTTCTTT.

In nucleotides, the CDR3 is TGTGCCAGCAGCTTATTCAGGGCCTCCTACGAGCAGTACTTC. Amino acids: CASSLFRASYEQYF. This chain connects TRBV7-8 to TRBJ2-7, with D possibly matching TRBD1 (5 bases). V dropped 2 bases and J dropped 0 bases, with 8 bases sitting between them. CDR1 is SGHVS, CDR2 FQNEAQ, per germline. This CDR3 comprises 14 residues.

This chain connects TRBV18 to TRBJ2-3; 8 bases match TRBD1. The CDR3 has 15 residues. CDR1 is KGHSH and CDR2 is LQKENI in the germline V gene. Trimming removed 2 bases from V and 4 bases from J; junction bases left unmatched: 5. The CDR3, as DNA: TGTGCCAGCTCACCAGGACAGGGTCGGGCAGATACGCAGTATTTT. It codes for CASSPGQGRADTQYF. The entire variable domain, with the rest obtained from reference TRBV18 and TRBJ2-3, is as follows: NAGVMQNPRHLVRRRGQEARLRCSPMKGHSHVYWYRQLPEEGLKFMVYLQKENIIDESGMPKERFSAEFPKEGPSILRIQQVVRGDSAAYFCASSPGQGRADTQYFGPGTRLTVL.